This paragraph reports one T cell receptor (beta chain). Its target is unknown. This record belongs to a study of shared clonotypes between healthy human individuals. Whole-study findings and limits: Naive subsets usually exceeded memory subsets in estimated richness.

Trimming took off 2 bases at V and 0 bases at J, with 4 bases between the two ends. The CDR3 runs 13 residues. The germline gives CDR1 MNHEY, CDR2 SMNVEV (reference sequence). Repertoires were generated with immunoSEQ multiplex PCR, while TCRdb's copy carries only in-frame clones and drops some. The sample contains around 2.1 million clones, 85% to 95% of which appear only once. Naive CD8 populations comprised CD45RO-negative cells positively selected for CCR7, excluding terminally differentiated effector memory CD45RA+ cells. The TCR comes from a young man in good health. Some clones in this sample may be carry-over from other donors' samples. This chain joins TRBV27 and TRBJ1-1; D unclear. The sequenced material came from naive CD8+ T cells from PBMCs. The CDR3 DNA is TGTGCCAGCAGTTTAGAAATGAACACTGAAGCTTTCTTT. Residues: CASSLEMNTEAFF.